These T cell receptor beta chains were read from a single sample in a study of cytomegalovirus exposure and HLA in healthy donors. TCRdb keeps only in-frame clones here, not all; method: immunoSEQ multiplex PCR. This sample yields about 31,000 clones, of which around nine tenths are seen a single time; under 3% belongs to the top ten. The sample comprised PBMCs. The receptor set was obtained from a boy younger than 18 in good health and CMV-seronegative. CDR3s include the opening cysteine and the closing phenylalanine or tryptophan. Each record gives: J gene, clone size, V gene, D gene, CDR3 protein, CDR3 DNA. A D gene is named only where the DNA matches it firmly. Clone size appears in some rows only: once, few, many, or a class for an expanded clone.

J gene: TRBJ2-1
clone size: NA
V gene: TRBV6-5
D gene: TRBD1
CDR3 protein: CASNDRGPYNEQFF
CDR3 DNA: TGTGCCAGCAACGACAGGGGACCCTACAATGAGCAGTTCTTC

J gene: TRBJ1-5
clone size: NA
V gene: TRBV4-2
D gene: NA
CDR3 protein: CASSQGGLTGIHQPQHF
CDR3 DNA: TGTGCCAGCAGCCAAGGAGGGCTAACAGGGATACATCAGCCCCAGCATTTT

J gene: TRBJ1-4
clone size: NA
V gene: TRBV7-9
D gene: NA
CDR3 protein: CASSPSPPRTSNEKLFF
CDR3 DNA: TGTGCCAGCAGCCCAAGCCCCCCACGCACCTCTAATGAAAAACTGTTTTTT

J gene: TRBJ1-1
clone size: once
V gene: TRBV2
D gene: NA
CDR3 protein: CASTVVVEPEAFF
CDR3 DNA: TGTGCCAGCACCGTTGTAGTAGAACCTGAAGCTTTCTTT

J gene: TRBJ2-7
clone size: NA
V gene: TRBV18
D gene: NA
CDR3 protein: CASSPYREIYEQYF
CDR3 DNA: TGTGCCAGCTCACCATACAGGGAGATATACGAGCAGTACTTC

J gene: TRBJ2-7
clone size: NA
V gene: TRBV28
D gene: NA
CDR3 protein: CASSLGGTEQYF
CDR3 DNA: TGTGCCAGCAGTTTAGGAGGGACCGAGCAGTACTTC

J gene: TRBJ1-5
clone size: NA
V gene: TRBV23-1
D gene: NA
CDR3 protein: CASSDTGWAQHF
CDR3 DNA: TGCGCCAGCAGTGATACAGGGTGGGCCCAGCATTTT

J gene: TRBJ1-2
clone size: NA
V gene: TRBV18
D gene: TRBD1
CDR3 protein: CASSADRDYGYTF
CDR3 DNA: TGTGCCAGCTCAGCAGACAGGGACTATGGCTACACCTTC

J gene: TRBJ2-5
clone size: NA
V gene: TRBV5-1
D gene: TRBD2
CDR3 protein: CASSLTPPSGGAETQYF
CDR3 DNA: TGCGCCAGCAGCCTAACGCCCCCTAGCGGGGGGGCGGAGACCCAGTACTTC

J gene: TRBJ2-5
clone size: NA
V gene: TRBV18
D gene: TRBD2
CDR3 protein: CASSPGLAEGETQYF
CDR3 DNA: TGTGCCAGCTCACCAGGACTAGCGGAGGGAGAGACCCAGTACTTC

J gene: TRBJ2-1
clone size: NA
V gene: TRBV5-4
D gene: NA
CDR3 protein: CASSLGLRTFTNEQFF
CDR3 DNA: TGTGCCAGCAGCTTGGGGCTTCGGACTTTCACCAATGAGCAGTTCTTC

J gene: TRBJ2-5
clone size: NA
V gene: TRBV6-5
D gene: NA
CDR3 protein: CASSYSPGRRTQYF
CDR3 DNA: TGTGCCAGCAGTTACTCGCCAGGGAGGCGGACCCAGTACTTC

J gene: TRBJ1-2
clone size: NA
V gene: TRBV6-5
D gene: NA
CDR3 protein: CASIATGTLNYGYTF
CDR3 DNA: TGTGCCAGCATCGCCACCGGGACACTCAACTATGGCTACACCTTC

J gene: TRBJ2-1
clone size: NA
V gene: TRBV19
D gene: TRBD2
CDR3 protein: CASSIQAGGTGNEQFF
CDR3 DNA: TGTGCCAGTAGTATACAAGCGGGGGGGACGGGGAATGAGCAGTTCTTC

J gene: TRBJ1-5
clone size: few
V gene: TRBV5-4
D gene: NA
CDR3 protein: CASSLDPQVQPQHF
CDR3 DNA: TGTGCCAGCAGCTTGGACCCCCAGGTGCAGCCCCAGCATTTT